The present T cell receptor beta chain was sequenced within a study of T-cell reconstitution after alpha-beta-depleted transplantation in children. This clonotype was observed at least ten times. Between the trimmed V and J ends, which lost 3 bases and 4 bases, there was a span of 12 bases. CDR3 length: 14 residues. CDR1 and CDR2 (germline): DFQATT, SNEGSKA (reference sequence). Molecular barcoding with unique molecular identifiers was used for the TCRbeta library. From the PCR reads, TCRdb called clonotypes with MiXCR, one entry per CDR3 protein. The repertoire holds about 610,000 distinct CDR3 sequences, with under 12% as singletons.

The specimen comprised PBMCs from the stem cell graft donor, sampled from the stem cell graft. The source of this sequence is a human donor who donated a stem cell graft to a child with acute myeloid leukemia. This chain links TRBV20-1 with TRBJ2-2; D might be TRBD1 (5 bases). In nucleotides, the CDR3 is TGCAGTGCTAGCAAGGGGCCCGTCACCGGGGAGCTGTTTTTT. Protein product: CSASKGPVTGELFF.